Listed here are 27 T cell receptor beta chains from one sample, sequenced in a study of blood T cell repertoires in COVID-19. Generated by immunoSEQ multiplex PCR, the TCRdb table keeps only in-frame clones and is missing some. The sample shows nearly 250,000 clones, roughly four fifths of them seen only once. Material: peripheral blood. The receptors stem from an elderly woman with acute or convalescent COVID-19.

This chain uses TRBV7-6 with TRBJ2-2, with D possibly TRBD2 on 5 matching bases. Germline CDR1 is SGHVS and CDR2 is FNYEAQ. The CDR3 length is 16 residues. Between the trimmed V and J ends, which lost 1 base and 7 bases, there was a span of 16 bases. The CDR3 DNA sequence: TGTGCCAGCAGCTTAGAACCCCCCTGGGAGTACGGGGAGCTGTTTTTT. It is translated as CASSLEPPWEYGELFF.

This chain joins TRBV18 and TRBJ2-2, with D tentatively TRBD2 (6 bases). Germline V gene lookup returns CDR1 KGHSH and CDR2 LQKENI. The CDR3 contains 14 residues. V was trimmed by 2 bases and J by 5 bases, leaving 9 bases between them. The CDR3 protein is CASSPSAGTGELFF. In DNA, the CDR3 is TGTGCCAGCTCACCATCGGCGGGGACCGGGGAGCTGTTTTTT. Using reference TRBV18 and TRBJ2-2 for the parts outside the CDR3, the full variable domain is NAGVMQNPRHLVRRRGQEARLRCSPMKGHSHVYWYRQLPEEGLKFMVYLQKENIIDESGMPKERFSAEFPKEGPSILRIQQVVRGDSAAYFCASSPSAGTGELFFGEGSRLTVL.

DNA of the CDR3: TGTGCCAGCAGTGAATCCGGCAGGAATAATGAAAAACTGTTTTTT. Its translation: CASSESGRNNEKLFF. The V and J genes are TRBV2 and TRBJ1-4, with D unresolved. This CDR3 has 15 residues. Germline V gives CDR1 SNHLY, CDR2 FYNNEI. Trimming stripped 2 bases from V and 4 bases from J, with 11 bases between.

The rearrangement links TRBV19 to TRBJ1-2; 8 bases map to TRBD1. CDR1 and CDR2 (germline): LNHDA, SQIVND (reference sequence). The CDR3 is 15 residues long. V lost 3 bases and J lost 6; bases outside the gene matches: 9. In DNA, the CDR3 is TGTGCCAGTAGTATTATTCGTACAGGGGGAGATGGCTACACCTTC. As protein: CASSIIRTGGDGYTF.

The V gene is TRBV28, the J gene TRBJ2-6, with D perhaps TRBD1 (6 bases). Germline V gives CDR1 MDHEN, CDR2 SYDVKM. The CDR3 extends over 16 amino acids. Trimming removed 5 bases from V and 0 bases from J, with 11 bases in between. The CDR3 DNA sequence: TGTGCCAGCAGTCGACGGACAGTCTCTGGGGCCAACGTCCTGACTTTC. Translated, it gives CASSRRTVSGANVLTF.

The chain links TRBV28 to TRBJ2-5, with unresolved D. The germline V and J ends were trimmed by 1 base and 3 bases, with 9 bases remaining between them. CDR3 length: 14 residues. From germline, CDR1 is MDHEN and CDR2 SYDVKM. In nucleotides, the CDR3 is TGTGCCAGCAGTTTATATTCCCGAGAAGAGACCCAGTACTTC. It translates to CASSLYSREETQYF. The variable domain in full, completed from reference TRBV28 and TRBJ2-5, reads DVKVTQSSRYLVKRTGEKVFLECVQDMDHENMFWYRQDPGLGLRLIYFSYDVKMKEKGDIPEGYSVSREKKERFSLILESASTNQTSMYLCASSLYSREETQYFGPGTRLLVL.

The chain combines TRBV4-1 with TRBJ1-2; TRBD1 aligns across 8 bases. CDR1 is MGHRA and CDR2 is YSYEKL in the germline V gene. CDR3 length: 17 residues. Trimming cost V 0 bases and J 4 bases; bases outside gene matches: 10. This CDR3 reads CASSQDRVPGGFYGYTF. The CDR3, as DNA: TGCGCCAGCAGCCAAGATCGGGTCCCAGGGGGCTTCTATGGCTACACCTTC.

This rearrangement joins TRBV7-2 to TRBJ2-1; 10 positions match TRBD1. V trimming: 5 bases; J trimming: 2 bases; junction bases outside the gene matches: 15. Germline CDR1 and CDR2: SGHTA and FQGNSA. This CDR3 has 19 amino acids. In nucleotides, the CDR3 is TGTGCCAGCAGCCGTCCATCAACCCCGGGACAGGGGACCTACAATGAGCAGTTCTTC. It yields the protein CASSRPSTPGQGTYNEQFF.

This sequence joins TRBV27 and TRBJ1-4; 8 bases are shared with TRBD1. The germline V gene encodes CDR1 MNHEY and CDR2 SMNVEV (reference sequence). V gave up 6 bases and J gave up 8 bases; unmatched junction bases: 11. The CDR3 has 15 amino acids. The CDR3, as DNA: TGTGCCAGCAGCCCAACCGGGACAGGAAAGGAAAAACTGTTTTTT. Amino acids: CASSPTGTGKEKLFF.

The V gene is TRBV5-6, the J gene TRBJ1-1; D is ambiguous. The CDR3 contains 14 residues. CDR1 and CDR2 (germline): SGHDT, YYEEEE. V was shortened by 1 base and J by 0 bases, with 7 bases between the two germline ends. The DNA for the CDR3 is TGTGCCAGCAGCTTGATGAGGTTGAACACTGAAGCTTTCTTT. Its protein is CASSLMRLNTEAFF.

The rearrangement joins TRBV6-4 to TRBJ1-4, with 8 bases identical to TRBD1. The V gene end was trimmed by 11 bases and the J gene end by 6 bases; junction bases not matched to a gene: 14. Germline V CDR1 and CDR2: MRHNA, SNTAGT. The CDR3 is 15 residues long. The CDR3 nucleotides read TGTGCCCCAGGGGGCAGAATTGGCAGGCATGAAAAACTGTTTTTT. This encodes CAPGGRIGRHEKLFF.

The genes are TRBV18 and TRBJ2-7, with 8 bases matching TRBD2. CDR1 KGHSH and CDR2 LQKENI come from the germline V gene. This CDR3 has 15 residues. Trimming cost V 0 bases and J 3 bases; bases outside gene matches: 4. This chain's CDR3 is CASSPPGREGYEQYF. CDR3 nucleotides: TGTGCCAGCTCACCACCGGGTCGGGAGGGCTACGAGCAGTACTTC. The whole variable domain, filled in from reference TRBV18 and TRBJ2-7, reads NAGVMQNPRHLVRRRGQEARLRCSPMKGHSHVYWYRQLPEEGLKFMVYLQKENIIDESGMPKERFSAEFPKEGPSILRIQQVVRGDSAAYFCASSPPGREGYEQYFGPGTRLTVT.

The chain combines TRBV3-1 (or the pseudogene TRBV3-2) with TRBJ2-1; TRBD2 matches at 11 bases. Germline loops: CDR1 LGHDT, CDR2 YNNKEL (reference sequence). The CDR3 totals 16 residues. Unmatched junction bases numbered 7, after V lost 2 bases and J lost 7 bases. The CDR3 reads CASSQQIAGGPNEQFF. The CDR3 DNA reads TGTGCCAGCAGCCAACAAATAGCGGGAGGGCCGAATGAGCAGTTCTTC.

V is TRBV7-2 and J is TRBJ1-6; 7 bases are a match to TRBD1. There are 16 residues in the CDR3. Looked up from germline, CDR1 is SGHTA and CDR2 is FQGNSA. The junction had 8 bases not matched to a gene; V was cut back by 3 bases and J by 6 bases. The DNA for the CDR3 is TGTGCCAGCAGCTTTGGTGGGGGACAGCCTAATTCACCCCTCCACTTT. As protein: CASSFGGGQPNSPLHF.

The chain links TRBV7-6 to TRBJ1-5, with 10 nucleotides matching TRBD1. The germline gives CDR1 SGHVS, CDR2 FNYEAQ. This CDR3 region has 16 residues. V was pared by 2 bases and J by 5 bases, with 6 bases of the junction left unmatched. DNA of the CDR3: TGTGCCAGCAGCTTAAATGCCGGGACAGGGGATCAGCCCCAGCATTTT. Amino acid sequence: CASSLNAGTGDQPQHF.

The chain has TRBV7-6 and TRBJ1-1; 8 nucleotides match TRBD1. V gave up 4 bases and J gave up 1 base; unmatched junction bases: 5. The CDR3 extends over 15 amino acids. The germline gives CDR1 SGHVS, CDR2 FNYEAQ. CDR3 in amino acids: CASSSRTGRNTEAFF. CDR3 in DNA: TGTGCCAGCAGCTCCAGGACAGGGAGGAACACTGAAGCTTTCTTT.

As DNA, the CDR3 is TGTGCCAGCAGCTTAGGTTTGGTGGGAGGAAGGAGGTACTATGGCTACACCTTC. Protein sequence: CASSLGLVGGRRYYGYTF. The chain is built from TRBV11-2 and TRBJ1-2; D unresolved. V dropped 1 base and J dropped 3 bases, with 21 bases sitting between them. The germline V gene has CDR1 SGHAT and CDR2 FQNNGV. The CDR3 has 18 amino acids.

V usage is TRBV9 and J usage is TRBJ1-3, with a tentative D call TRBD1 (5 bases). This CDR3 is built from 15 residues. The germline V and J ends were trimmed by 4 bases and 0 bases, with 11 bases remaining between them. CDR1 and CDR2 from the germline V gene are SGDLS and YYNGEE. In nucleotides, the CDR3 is TGTGCCAGCAGCCCCGTGGACATCTCTGGAAACACCATATATTTT. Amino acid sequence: CASSPVDISGNTIYF.

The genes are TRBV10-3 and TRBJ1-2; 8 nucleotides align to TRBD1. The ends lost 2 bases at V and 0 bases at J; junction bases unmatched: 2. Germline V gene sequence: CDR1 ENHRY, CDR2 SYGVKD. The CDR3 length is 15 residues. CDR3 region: CAISEGQGANYGYTF. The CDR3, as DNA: TGTGCCATCAGTGAGGGACAGGGTGCTAACTATGGCTACACCTTC.

CDR3 region: CASSLVGLDTDTQYF. In DNA, the CDR3 is TGTGCCAGCAGCTTGGTGGGCCTTGACACAGATACGCAGTATTTT. V gene TRBV7-9 combines with J gene TRBJ2-3, with D uncertain. The ends were cut back, 3 bases at V and 2 bases at J, with 12 bases in the middle. CDR3 length: 15 amino acids. The germline V gene encodes CDR1 SEHNR and CDR2 FQNEAQ (reference sequence).

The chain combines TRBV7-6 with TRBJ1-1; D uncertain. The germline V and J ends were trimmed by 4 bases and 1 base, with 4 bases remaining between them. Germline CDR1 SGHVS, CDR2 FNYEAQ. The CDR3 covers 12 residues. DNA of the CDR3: TGTGCCAGCAGCTCCTGGAACACTGAAGCTTTCTTT. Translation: CASSSWNTEAFF.

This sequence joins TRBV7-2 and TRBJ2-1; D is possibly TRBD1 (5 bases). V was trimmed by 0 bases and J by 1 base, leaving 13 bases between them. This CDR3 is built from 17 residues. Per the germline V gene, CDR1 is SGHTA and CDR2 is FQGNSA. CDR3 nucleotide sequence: TGTGCCAGCAGCTTAGCCTCAGGGTTGGTGTCCTACAATGAGCAGTTCTTC. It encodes CASSLASGLVSYNEQFF.

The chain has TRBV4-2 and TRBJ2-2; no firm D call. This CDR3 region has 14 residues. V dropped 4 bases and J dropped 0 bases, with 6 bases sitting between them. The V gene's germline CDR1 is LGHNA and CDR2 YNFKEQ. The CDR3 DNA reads TGTGCCAGCAGCCGTCAGACGAACACCGGGGAGCTGTTTTTT. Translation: CASSRQTNTGELFF.

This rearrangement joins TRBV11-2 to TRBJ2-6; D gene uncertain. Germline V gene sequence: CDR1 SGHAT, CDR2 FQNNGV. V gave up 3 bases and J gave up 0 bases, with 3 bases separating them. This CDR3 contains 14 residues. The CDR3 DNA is TGTGCCAGCAGCTTCTCCTCTGGGGCCAACGTCCTGACTTTC. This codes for CASSFSSGANVLTF.

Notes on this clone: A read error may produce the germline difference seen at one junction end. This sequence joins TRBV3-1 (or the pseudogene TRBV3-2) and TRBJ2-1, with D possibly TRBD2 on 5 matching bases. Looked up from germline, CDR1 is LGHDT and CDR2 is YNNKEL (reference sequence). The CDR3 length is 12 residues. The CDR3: CASSQEQRARLF. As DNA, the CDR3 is TGTGCCAGCAGCCAAGAACAGAGGGCTCGACTCTTC.

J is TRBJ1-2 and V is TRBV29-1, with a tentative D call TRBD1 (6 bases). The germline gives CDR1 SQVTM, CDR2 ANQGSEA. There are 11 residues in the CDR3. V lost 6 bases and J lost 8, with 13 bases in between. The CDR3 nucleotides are TGCAGCGTATCAGGGGAGGGAGGCTACACCTTC. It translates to CSVSGEGGYTF. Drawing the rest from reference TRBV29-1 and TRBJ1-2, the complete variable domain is SAVISQKPSRDICQRGTSLTIQCQVDSQVTMMFWYRQQPGQSLTLIATANQGSEATYESGFVIDKFPISRPNLTFSTLTVSNMSPEDSSIYLCSVSGEGGYTFGSGTRLTVV.

Here the CDR3 DNA reads TGTGCCAGTAGTGAGGACAGGGGCAACACTGAAGCTTTCTTT. Its protein is CASSEDRGNTEAFF. This chain joins TRBV19 and TRBJ1-1, with 9 nucleotides matching TRBD1. With 5 bases clipped from V and 2 bases from J, the junction kept 3 bases outside the gene matches. The germline gives CDR1 LNHDA, CDR2 SQIVND (reference sequence). This CDR3 is built from 14 residues.